This T cell receptor beta chain was recovered during a study of CD8 T cells in ankylosing spondylitis. General study findings and limits: Reportedly, matched ankylosing spondylitis synovial fluid was significantly enriched for disease-linked clones.

The CDR3 sequence is 16 residues long. Between the trimmed V and J ends, which lost 6 bases and 1 base, there was a span of 18 bases. This clonotype has at least ten counts. Antigen unknown. TCRdb independently ran MiXCR on the 5' RACE reads; one entry per CDR3 protein. The data contain 150,000 to 200,000 distinct CDR3 sequences, approximately 12% of them singletons. The origin of this receptor is a female donor with ankylosing spondylitis or in good health (not recorded which). The V and J genes are TRBV12-3 or TRBV12-4 and TRBJ1-2; no firm D call. The sample consisted of blood, either unsorted or a sorted T cell fraction (not recorded which). CDR3 DNA sequence: TGTGCCAGCAGCCCCGTGTGGCAGGCCCTTAACTATGGCTACACCTTC. This codes for CASSPVWQALNYGYTF.